The T cell receptor beta chain under discussion was sequenced for a study of CD8+ T cells in alopecia areata. This CDR3 region has 15 residues. Trimming removed 2 bases from V and 1 base from J; junction bases left unmatched: 5. Germline V CDR1 and CDR2: MNHEY, SMNVEV (reference sequence). General study points: The study also sequences resident alphabeta T cells of normal skin in scalp samples.

This clone was counted a few times. Its antigen remains unknown. At the DNA level, this CDR3 is encoded by other sequences in the same sample as well. Isolated RNA was reverse transcribed into cDNA used as the sequencing template. Sequenced by immunoSEQ multiplex PCR; TCRdb stores in-frame clones only, minus some. The sample includes some 240,000 clones, about 53% of them seen just once. In alopecia areata patients, both lesional scalp punch biopsies and peripheral blood were collected. This sample comprised CD4+ T cells sorted from blood, obtained at week 0. The gene calls are TRBV27 and TRBJ2-7; 7 bases line up with TRBD1. This TCR came from a human donor with alopecia areata. The CDR3 bases are TGTGCCAGCAGTTTAAAAGGGGGCAATTCCTACGAGCAGTACTTC. This encodes CASSLKGGNSYEQYF.